Listed below are T cell receptor beta chains from one sample, sequenced in a study of T cell changes during pregnancy in multiple sclerosis. Only in-frame clones appear in the TCRdb table, and some are missing; sequencing was by immunoSEQ multiplex PCR. The table lists around 65,000 clones, approximately 88% of them singletons. Sequences were derived from peripheral blood, sampled in the first trimester of pregnancy. The source of these receptors is a female donor with multiple sclerosis, enrolled in a pregnancy study. Each CDR3 is given with its conserved first and last residue. A D gene is named only where the DNA matches it firmly. Size is stated for part of the rows, as once, few or many counts, or as a class when the clone is expanded.

-	-	TRBV5-4	TRBJ2-7	CASSLGDFSYEQYF	TGTGCCAGCAGCTTGGGGGACTTCTCCTACGAGCAGTACTTC
once	-	TRBV6-4	TRBJ2-3	CASSLSRDSPQYF	TGTGCCAGCAGTCTTTCCCGGGACTCCCCGCAGTATTTT
-	TRBD2	TRBV4-1	TRBJ2-7	CASSPAASGYYEQYF	TGCGCCAGCAGCCCTGCGGCTAGCGGGTACTACGAGCAGTACTTC
-	-	TRBV5-1	TRBJ2-2	CASRATVANTGELFF	TGCGCCAGCAGGGCGACAGTCGCGAACACCGGGGAGCTGTTTTTT
-	TRBD1	TRBV5-5	TRBJ1-1	CASSRTGGVTEAFF	TGTGCCAGCAGCCGAACAGGGGGTGTCACTGAAGCTTTCTTT
-	TRBD2	TRBV6-4	TRBJ2-3	CASSDTAGGYWTDTQYF	TGTGCCAGCAGTGACACAGCGGGAGGATATTGGACAGATACGCAGTATTTT
-	-	TRBV13	TRBJ2-7	CASSLGGRGAYEQYF	TGTGCCAGCAGCTTAGGAGGCAGGGGAGCCTACGAGCAGTACTTC
-	TRBD2	TRBV5-1	TRBJ2-5	CASSSQMREGQGTQYF	TGCGCCAGCAGCTCCCAGATGAGGGAGGGCCAGGGGACCCAGTACTTC
few	-	TRBV5-1	TRBJ2-7	CASSLAASYEQYF	TGCGCCAGCAGCTTGGCGGCTAGCTACGAGCAGTACTTC
-	TRBD2	TRBV2	TRBJ2-1	CASKRGAGRSYNEQFF	TGTGCCAGCAAGCGGGGTGCGGGACGCTCCTACAATGAGCAGTTCTTC